This T cell receptor (beta chain) comes out of a study of cytotoxic CD8 clonotypes in ibrutinib-treated CLL. Study as a whole: Response specimens were obtained following a median treatment duration of approximately 13 months, with a range of 6 to 36.

Some clones are missing from TCRdb's copy, which holds only in-frame ones; the method was immunoSEQ multiplex PCR. This table holds 250,000 to 350,000 clones, more than 70% found once. V lost 0 bases, J lost 4 bases, and 6 bases lay in between. Germline V gene data show CDR1 as SNHLY and CDR2 as FYNNEI. The CDR3 has 13 residues. This receptor was obtained from a human donor with chronic lymphocytic leukemia. The rearrangement links TRBV2 to TRBJ2-5, with D unclear. The sample consisted of PBMCs, taken at disease progression, from a patient treated with ibrutinib. The CDR3 spells CASSEAKLETQYF. CDR3 nucleotide sequence: TGTGCCAGCAGTGAAGCGAAACTAGAGACCCAGTACTTC.